This TCR beta chain was recorded in a study of blood T cells in healthy people across ages. Between the trimmed V and J ends, which lost 1 base and 5 bases, there was a span of 9 bases. This CDR3 contains 13 residues. Looked up from germline, CDR1 is MNHEY and CDR2 is SVGEGT. Using a J-beta primer mix together with a sample-barcoded 5' primer, a second PCR was run for about 6 to 11 cycles. TCRdb processed the 5' RACE reads anew with MiXCR; each CDR3 protein has one entry. The sample includes roughly 800,000 distinct CDR3 sequences, about 62% seen only once; the top ten take 22%. This clonotype was obtained from a man aged 25-45 years in good health. The sequenced sample consisted of blood. The chain recombines TRBV6-2 or TRBV6-3 with TRBJ2-7; TRBD1 is a possible D gene (6 bases). CDR3: CASSYFGQHEQYF. CDR3 coding DNA: TGTGCCAGCAGTTACTTTGGACAGCACGAGCAGTACTTC.